This entry is about one T cell receptor (beta chain). Its binding antigen is unknown. The record has no base qualities; no much larger clone is one base away. The cysteine opens and the phenylalanine closes a CDR3 of 14 amino acids. Only the CDR3 DNA stays, 42 bases, in frame from base 1. From a lookup of the germline V gene, CDR1 and CDR2 are MNHEY and SVGAGI. V gives up 6 bases and J gives up 4 bases, and the segment between their germline ends measures 15 bases. Synthetic TCR analog templates were spiked into each PCR to estimate absolute template abundance from read counts. TCRbeta CDR3 regions were amplified from genomic DNA with bias-controlled V and J gene primers using the immunoSEQ assay. Sequencing of rearranged TCRbeta segments was done at approximately 20X coverage. As for the authors' bioinformatics: Clustering was used to correct sequencing errors, and CDR3s were annotated against IMGT to assign V, D and J genes. Out-of-frame and stop-codon sequences were excluded, and only productive TCRbeta rearrangements were used in downstream analyses. Clonality was computed as one minus Shannon entropy normalized by the log of the number of unique productive sequences. Fisher's exact test with Benjamini-Hochberg correction, at a threshold of adjusted p below 0.01, was used to find clones that differed between time points or between blood and tumor. TCRdb stores this immuneACCESS table with in-frame sequences only. Part of the clones is absent; in the studies checked, under half of the shortfall reflects unresolved V genes, and no reason is known for the rest. The V and J calls and clone size were taken over from that table, and D and trimming were inferred from the DNA. Within this sample are roughly 51,000 clones, with roughly 88% of them counted one time only. The top ten constitute under 2.5% of the sample.

This entry comes from a study of PD-L1 blockade in urothelial cancer (dated by TCRdb to the late 2010s). Background for the entire study: All patients started therapy around 2014 and received atezolizumab 1,200 mg intravenously every 3 weeks. Blood samples were analyzed at two time points: 3 weeks after treatment start (second dose) and 6 weeks after treatment start. Durable clinical benefit was defined as progression-free survival longer than 6 months, and TCR features were also tested against progression-free and overall survival. About 85% of the 29 patients were identified as males with urothelial cancer of bladder origin, and a prior smoking history was reported by 18 of 29 patients. Blood samples yielded a median of 141,255 T cells and more than 80,000 unique TCRs, with median clonality 0.080. Pretreatment tumor samples, along with matched peripheral blood collected serially before and after atezolizumab treatment, underwent TCR sequencing. The study was an exploratory multi-omic analysis of somatic, immune and clinical correlates of response to PD-L1 blockade with atezolizumab in urothelial cancer. Pretreatment blood TCR-seq was available for 30 or so patients, at least one posttreatment blood collection was obtained for approximately 25 patients, and tumor TCR-seq was available for approximately 25 patients. An ECOG performance status of 0 or 1 was recorded for the patients, and 0 to 3 prior chemotherapy regimens had been received by the patients. Durable clinical benefit was achieved by nine patients and was not achieved by 20 patients. In the same patients who had TCR sequencing, pretreatment tumors also underwent whole exome sequencing and RNA sequencing. Study-wide findings and limitations: Greater expansion of tumor-associated TCR clones in peripheral blood 3 weeks after the start of treatment was observed in patients with durable benefit (n of about 20, p = 0.022). A pretreatment peripheral blood TCR clonality below the median was linked to improved progression-free and overall survival. Small sample size (n ≈ 30) and many exploratory analyses mean the results are intended to be hypothesis-generating.

The time point label on this specimen signifies: peripheral blood 6 weeks after treatment start. A cohort of about 27 patients with locally advanced or metastatic urothelial carcinoma, treated at Memorial Sloan Kettering on a trial protocol, was included. Peripheral blood mononuclear cells were collected from each patient pretreatment and during treatment, giving between 1 and 8 total time points per patient. The Qiagen DNeasy Blood extraction kit was used to purify genomic DNA from total PBMCs and tumor samples. PBMCs were collected pretreatment and during treatment, and were isolated and stored as previously described.

This TCR was recovered from a man in his fifties or sixties with urothelial cancer. The material was PBMCs, obtained around atezolizumab (anti-PD-L1) treatment. Recombination joined TRBV6-5 with TRBJ1-1; the best D guess is TRBD1, with 6 bases matching. The CDR3 amino acid sequence is: CASSPFWGPTEAFF. DNA sequence: TGTGCCAGCAGCCCGTTCTGGGGGCCCACTGAAGCTTTCTTT.